The 7 T cell receptor beta chains given below trace back to one sample, sequenced in a study of immune heterogeneity within non-small cell lung tumors. Each sample used 600 to 750 ng of genomic DNA from bulk tumor tissue. Several biopsies per primary tumor, spaced far apart, were taken during surgery. Samples came from untreated patients having curative surgery for newly diagnosed non-small cell lung cancer. TCR beta CDR3 was amplified by multiplex PCR, first round 10 cycles, 32 V and 13 J primers. TCRdb reprocessed the multiplex PCR reads with MiXCR, giving one entry per CDR3 protein. The table lists some 14,000 distinct CDR3 sequences, roughly 29% of them singletons. The specimen sequenced was lung tumor tissue. Every receptor here comes from a man aged 40-49 years with non-small cell lung cancer.

Only a few counts were recorded for this clonotype. This chain links TRBV12-5 with TRBJ2-2; TRBD1 agrees at 10 bases. V lost 1 base and J lost 4; bases outside the gene matches: 6. The CDR3 sequence is 17 residues long. The germline gives CDR1 LGHNT, CDR2 FRNRAP. The CDR3: CASGLGRQGAATGELFF. For the CDR3, the DNA is TGTGCTAGTGGTTTGGGAAGACAGGGGGCCGCCACCGGGGAGCTGTTTTTT.

The rearrangement uses TRBV19 and TRBJ1-5; no clear D gene. Germline CDR1 is LNHDA and CDR2 is SQIVND (reference sequence). This CDR3 comprises 16 residues. Between the trimmed V and J ends, which lost 2 bases and 2 bases, there was a span of 13 bases. The CDR3 DNA sequence: TGTGCCAGTAGTATAATGGGCCCTAAGGGCAATCAGCCCCAGCATTTT. This sequence encodes CASSIMGPKGNQPQHF.

Regarding this clonotype: It may be a read error: a sequence one base away is much more abundant. CDR3 bases: TGTGCCAGCCGCGTGTCCTACAATGAGCAGTTCTTC. It codes for CASRVSYNEQFF. This sequence joins TRBV12-3 or TRBV12-4 and TRBJ2-1; D uncertain. This CDR3 spans 12 amino acids. Trimming pared 8 bases from V and 1 base from J, leaving 6 bases between.

J is TRBJ2-5 and V is TRBV18, with 7 bases that match TRBD2. In germline, CDR1 is KGHSH, CDR2 LQKENI. Trimming took 3 bases from V and 5 from J; bases not matched to a gene: 9. This CDR3 contains 15 residues. The DNA of the CDR3 is TGTGCCAGCTCACCGAGGACTAGTACGAGGGAGACCCAGTACTTC. This gives the protein CASSPRTSTRETQYF.

Relative to its sample, this clonotype is medium-sized. V usage is TRBV6-5 and J usage is TRBJ2-1, with D tentatively TRBD1 or TRBD2 (6 bases each). Germline CDR1 MNHEY, CDR2 SVGAGI. The CDR3 has 13 amino acids. V dropped 2 bases and J dropped 9 bases, with 11 bases sitting between them. CDR3: CASSYRKGGEQFF. CDR3 nucleotides: TGTGCCAGCAGTTACCGGAAGGGGGGTGAGCAGTTCTTC.

The chain has TRBV4-2 and TRBJ2-3, with a weak D call TRBD2 (5 bases). Germline CDR1 LGHNA, CDR2 YNFKEQ. This CDR3 contains 16 residues. In nucleotides, the CDR3 is TGTTCCCGAGGTGGGAGATGTTCGGTCTGCACAGATACGCAGTATTTT. It encodes CSRGGRCSVCTDTQYF.

For the CDR3, the DNA is TGTGCCAGCAGCTTAGACGGGAGACTCCAAGAGACCCAGTACTTC. Translating gives CASSLDGRLQETQYF. The genes are TRBV7-8 and TRBJ2-5, with a tentative D call TRBD2 (6 bases). Trimming shortened V by 1 base and J by 1 base, and 10 bases separated the two germline ends. Per germline, CDR1 SGHVS and CDR2 FQNEAQ. This CDR3 is 15 amino acids long.